Listed below are T cell receptor beta chains from one sample, sequenced in a study of blood T cell repertoires in COVID-19. The repertoire was sequenced with immunoSEQ multiplex PCR; TCRdb's copy has only in-frame clones and lacks some. The table includes about 320,000 clones, roughly 90% detected once. Sequenced: PBMCs or T cells enriched from blood (not recorded which). These receptors were obtained from a woman under 40 who had been exposed to COVID-19. Each CDR3 is given with its conserved first and last residue. D genes are given only for firm matches. Expanded clones are given a class, and other clones once, few, many or no size at all.

V	J	D	size	length	DNA	CDR3
TRBV9	TRBJ1-6	-	once	16	TGTGCCAGCAGCGCCCAAATAATAGGAGCAAATTCACCCCTCCACTTT	CASSAQIIGANSPLHF
TRBV30	TRBJ1-1	-	once	13	TGTGCCTGGAATGCAGGGTCTTGGACTGAAGCTTTCTTT	CAWNAGSWTEAFF
TRBV19	TRBJ1-5	TRBD1	-	16	TGTGCCAGTAGTACCCCGTTGACAGGGTCCAATCAGCCCCAGCATTTT	CASSTPLTGSNQPQHF
TRBV6-5	TRBJ1-6	-	-	13	TGTGCCAGCAGTTACCGGGGGGCTTCACCCCTCCACTTT	CASSYRGASPLHF
TRBV3-1/TRBV3-2	TRBJ2-4	-	once	16	TGTGCCAGCAGCCAAGATGCGGTTTTGGTCAAAAACATTCAGTACTTC	CASSQDAVLVKNIQYF
TRBV11-2	TRBJ2-5	-	-	15	TGTGCCAGCAGCTGGGGAGGCGCGGGAAAAGAGACCCAGTACTTC	CASSWGGAGKETQYF
TRBV7-9	TRBJ2-1	TRBD1	-	15	TGTGCCAGCAGCTTAGGACAGGGAGCCTACAATGAGCAGTTCTTC	CASSLGQGAYNEQFF
TRBV6-5	TRBJ2-1	TRBD2	once	14	TGTGCCAGCAGTTTTAGCGGGGGGTTCAATGAGCAGTTCTTC	CASSFSGGFNEQFF
TRBV2	TRBJ1-2	-	once	16	TGTGCCAGCAGTGAAAGGGCAGGGTCGTTTGGGAATGGCTACACCTTC	CASSERAGSFGNGYTF
TRBV7-3	TRBJ2-3	-	-	15	TGTGCCAGCAGCCGACAGGGGAGGGGCACAGATACGCAGTATTTT	CASSRQGRGTDTQYF
TRBV10-3	TRBJ2-3	TRBD2	-	16	TGTGCCATCAGTGGAGAACTAGCGGGGCTCACAGATACGCAGTATTTT	CAISGELAGLTDTQYF
TRBV5-4	TRBJ2-5	-	-	14	TGTGCCAGCAGCTCCTCGCAAGGGGCCAAGACCCAGTACTTC	CASSSSQGAKTQYF
TRBV5-4	TRBJ2-7	-	-	14	TGTGCCAGCAGCTTGGGGAAGACAGGCTACGAGCAGTACTTC	CASSLGKTGYEQYF
TRBV10-3	TRBJ2-3	TRBD2	-	19	TGTGCCATCAGTGACCGTGGACTAGCGGGGACCCTGGGCACAGATACGCAGTATTTT	CAISDRGLAGTLGTDTQYF
TRBV7-8	TRBJ1-1	TRBD1	-	13	TGTGCCAGCACCATGACAGGGTTCACTGAAGCTTTCTTT	CASTMTGFTEAFF
TRBV14	TRBJ1-2	TRBD1	-	14	TGTGCCAGCAGCGCTGAGGGGGCCGTCTATGGCTACACCTTC	CASSAEGAVYGYTF
TRBV6-5	TRBJ1-4	TRBD1	-	16	TGTGCCAGCAGTTACTCGGTCAGGACAGGGAATGAAAAACTGTTTTTT	CASSYSVRTGNEKLFF